These 21 T cell receptor beta chains were all obtained from the same sample, sequenced in a study of shared clonotypes between healthy human individuals. The assay was immunoSEQ multiplex PCR, and TCRdb's table has in-frame clones only and misses some. The repertoire includes fewer than 600,000 clones, just over 75% of them detected once, and approximately 12% sits in the top ten. The specimen sequenced was PBMCs. These receptors were obtained from a woman in her thirties or forties in good health. Some clones in this sample may be carry-over from other donors' samples.

This clone came up once. The chain recombines TRBV2 with TRBJ2-2; 11 positions match TRBD2. V was pared by 4 bases and J by 6 bases, with 4 bases of the junction left unmatched. The CDR3 is 15 residues long. Looked up from germline, CDR1 is SNHLY and CDR2 is FYNNEI. Here the CDR3 reads CASSVASGRSGELFF. CDR3 sequence (DNA): TGTGCCAGCAGTGTGGCTAGCGGGAGGTCCGGGGAGCTGTTTTTT.

The chain carries TRBV27 and TRBJ2-7, with a tentative D call TRBD2 (6 bases). V was cut by 6 bases and J by 3 bases, with 15 bases left in between. In germline, CDR1 is MNHEY, CDR2 SMNVEV (reference sequence). The CDR3 runs to 14 residues. The CDR3 nucleotides read TGTGCCAGCAGACGGACGGGGGTTTTCTACGAGCAGTACTTC. Protein product: CASRRTGVFYEQYF.

The gene calls are TRBV18 and TRBJ2-5; TRBD2 is a possible D gene (6 bases). Trimming removed 3 bases from V and 0 bases from J, with 11 bases in between. The CDR3 spans 15 residues. Germline lookup yields CDR1 KGHSH and CDR2 LQKENI. For the CDR3, the DNA is TGTGCCAGCTCACCGCGCGGGGCCTACCAAGAGACCCAGTACTTC. Its translation is CASSPRGAYQETQYF.

As concerns this clone: The identical CDR3 is also encoded by other nucleotide sequences in the sample. CDR3 amino acids: CASSPTSTDTQYF. DNA for the CDR3: TGTGCCAGCTCACCCACCAGCACAGATACGCAGTATTTT. The chain uses TRBV18 and TRBJ2-3; D uncertain. Trimming shortened V by 3 bases and J by 0 bases, and 4 bases separated the two germline ends. CDR1 and CDR2 from the germline V gene are KGHSH and LQKENI. The CDR3 is 13 amino acids.

V is TRBV6-1 and J is TRBJ1-1; D might be TRBD1 (6 bases). The germline V gene encodes CDR1 MNHNS and CDR2 SASEGT. This CDR3 is built from 14 residues. Trimming shortened V by 6 bases and J by 1 base, and 12 bases separated the two germline ends. Written as DNA, the CDR3 is TGTGCCAGCAGATTGTGGACAGAGAACACTGAAGCTTTCTTT. Residues: CASRLWTENTEAFF.

The J gene is TRBJ2-1, the V gene TRBV30; D gene ambiguous. Between the trimmed V and J ends, which lost 3 bases and 1 base, there was a span of 10 bases. Germline loops: CDR1 GTSNPN, CDR2 SVGIG (reference sequence). This CDR3 spans 14 amino acids. CDR3: CAWRSRGSYNEQFF. The CDR3 nucleotides read TGTGCCTGGAGGTCTAGAGGTTCCTACAATGAGCAGTTCTTC.

This clone was seen more than once but under ten times. The gene calls are TRBV7-2 and TRBJ1-1; D not resolved. CDR3 length: 13 amino acids. Germline V lookup: CDR1 SGHTA, CDR2 FQGNSA. Between the trimmed V and J ends, which lost 4 bases and 6 bases, there was a span of 12 bases. The CDR3 DNA follows: TGTGCCAGCAGCTCCGAAGGGAGGGCTGAAGCTTTCTTT. As protein: CASSSEGRAEAFF.

The V call is TRBV15, the J call TRBJ2-3; TRBD2 matches 9 bases. Germline CDR1 reads LNHNV; CDR2 reads YYDKDF (reference sequence). The ends lost 0 bases at V and 1 base at J; junction bases unmatched: 2. The CDR3 spans 16 residues. CDR3 sequence (DNA): TGTGCCACCAGCAGAGACAGGACTAGCGGCACAGATACGCAGTATTTT. This gives the protein CATSRDRTSGTDTQYF.

The rearrangement joins TRBV27 to TRBJ1-2; D gene unclear. The CDR3 loop spans 15 amino acids. V lost 5 bases and J lost 4, with 17 bases in between. The germline V gene has CDR1 MNHEY and CDR2 SMNVEV (reference sequence). The DNA for the CDR3 is TGTGCCAGCAGTCCTCTTAAGACCCAGAGCTATGGCTACACCTTC. Its translation: CASSPLKTQSYGYTF.

The chain employs TRBV30 and TRBJ1-5; the match to TRBD1 covers 7 bases. The trim removed 3 bases at V and 8 bases at J, leaving 13 bases unmatched. The germline V gene encodes CDR1 GTSNPN and CDR2 SVGIG (reference sequence). This CDR3 comprises 15 residues. The CDR3 DNA reads TGTGCCTGGAGCTTGCGGACAGGCCCAGGGGAGCCCCAGCATTTT. Translation gives CAWSLRTGPGEPQHF.

Regarding this clone: The same CDR3 is also encoded by other DNA sequences in this sample. The gene calls are TRBV5-1 and TRBJ1-2, with D unclear. V dropped 1 base and J dropped 2 bases, with 6 bases sitting between them. Germline loops: CDR1 SGHRS, CDR2 YFSETQ. The CDR3 covers 13 residues. The CDR3 reads CASSLSPNYGYTF. CDR3 bases: TGCGCCAGCAGCTTGAGCCCGAACTATGGCTACACCTTC.

The chain has TRBV18 and TRBJ2-3; 12 bases fit TRBD2. The CDR3 is 17 residues long. The V gene's germline CDR1 is KGHSH and CDR2 LQKENI. Losses at the gene ends were 3 bases for V and 0 bases for J; bases not matched to a gene: 4. The CDR3 loop is CASSPRTSGTSTDTQYF. The CDR3 nucleotides are TGTGCCAGCTCACCGCGGACTAGCGGGACCAGCACAGATACGCAGTATTTT.

The rearrangement joins TRBV10-3 to TRBJ2-2, with 9 bases matching TRBD1. J was trimmed by 1 base and V by 6 bases; bases with no gene match: 6. The CDR3 has 16 amino acids. From germline, CDR1 is ENHRY and CDR2 SYGVKD. DNA of the CDR3: TGTGCCATCAGCAGTACAGGGGGCAGGAACACCGGGGAGCTGTTTTTT. Its protein product is CAISSTGGRNTGELFF.

The V and J genes are TRBV28 and TRBJ1-2, with D possibly being TRBD1 (5 bases). From germline, CDR1 is MDHEN and CDR2 SYDVKM. This CDR3 region has 17 residues. Between the trimmed V and J ends, which lost 7 bases and 3 bases, there was a span of 24 bases. The CDR3 protein is CASNPGGGPLVYYGYTF. DNA of the CDR3: TGTGCCAGCAATCCGGGGGGAGGGCCACTCGTTTACTATGGCTACACCTTC.

A single count supports this clone. V and J are TRBV5-1 and TRBJ2-6, with D possibly matching TRBD2 (7 bases). The CDR3 spans 18 residues. Trimming pared 0 bases from V and 0 bases from J, leaving 13 bases between. Germline V gives CDR1 SGHRS, CDR2 YFSETQ. The CDR3 nucleotides read TGCGCCAGCAGCTTGGCGGGGGGCGCAGGCTCTGGGGCCAACGTCCTGACTTTC. Encoded protein: CASSLAGGAGSGANVLTF.

Comment on this clone: A far larger clone is one nucleotide away, so this likely arose from a read error. V is TRBV6-1 and J is TRBJ1-1; the D gene is possibly TRBD1 (6 bases). CDR1 is MNHNS, CDR2 SASEGT, per germline. CDR3 length: 15 amino acids. In DNA, the CDR3 is TGTGCCTGCAGGGGCCCCGGGGCAATGAACACTGAAGCTTTCTTT. Amino acids: CACRGPGAMNTEAFF.

In its sample, this clone was seen a few times. The V call is TRBV6-1, the J call TRBJ2-7, with TRBD1 matching over 7 bases. After removal of 4 bases from V and 3 bases from J, the junction contained 3 bases not matched to a gene. This CDR3 comprises 13 residues. CDR1 and CDR2 from the germline V gene are MNHNS and SASEGT. CDR3 nucleotide sequence: TGTGCCAGCAGTGGGGACAGCTACTACGAGCAGTACTTC. Its protein is CASSGDSYYEQYF.

The chain is built from TRBV4-2 and TRBJ1-6; a weak D match, TRBD1 (6 bases). V lost 1 base, J lost 9 bases, and 19 bases lay in between. The CDR3 is 17 residues long. In germline, CDR1 is LGHNA, CDR2 YNFKEQ. The CDR3 nucleotides are TGTGCCAGCAGCCAAGTCTTAGGGGCAGGGGCTGGTTCACCCCTCCACTTT. Its translation is CASSQVLGAGAGSPLHF.

The chain has TRBV30 and TRBJ2-1, with 14 bases fitting TRBD2. This CDR3 region has 16 residues. Trimming cost V 0 bases and J 2 bases; bases outside gene matches: 0. CDR1 is GTSNPN, CDR2 SVGIG, per germline (reference sequence). The CDR3 region is CAWSVGLAGAYNEQFF. CDR3 in DNA: TGTGCCTGGAGTGTGGGACTAGCGGGAGCCTACAATGAGCAGTTCTTC.

The V and J genes are TRBV7-9 and TRBJ2-5; the D gene is possibly TRBD2 (7 bases). V lost 2 bases to trimming and J lost 4 bases, with 14 bases between them. Looked up from germline, CDR1 is SEHNR and CDR2 is FQNEAQ (reference sequence). This CDR3 has 15 amino acids. DNA for the CDR3: TGTGCCAGCAGCTTAACGGGGGGACAAGTAGAGACCCAGTACTTC. As protein: CASSLTGGQVETQYF.

The genes are TRBV7-9 and TRBJ2-1; tentative D call: TRBD2 (6 bases). V lost 1 base and J lost 5, with 12 bases in between. CDR1 is SEHNR and CDR2 is FQNEAQ in the germline V gene (reference sequence). This CDR3 comprises 15 residues. CDR3 loop: CASSLGGDLNNEQFF. CDR3 nucleotides: TGTGCCAGCAGCTTAGGGGGGGACCTGAACAATGAGCAGTTCTTC.